The source of this T cell receptor (beta chain) is a study of cytomegalovirus exposure and HLA in healthy donors. This PCR relied on a set of 60 Vbeta primers and 13 Jbeta primers. In the original workflow: A follow-up analysis tallied tens of millions of unique TCR beta chains, roughly 9.9 million shared. Libraries were prepared by immunoSEQ multiplex PCR; TCRdb keeps only in-frame clonotypes and omits some of them. Clone size and the V and J calls come from that table; the DNA yielded D and trimming. The sample lists about 200,000 clones; about nine tenths were seen once. Study observations and caveats: HLA allele associations emerged for roughly 17,000 TCR beta sequences in a later analysis, at 0.05 false discovery rate.

This clone has a single count. The antigen is undetermined. Input material: PBMCs. The TCR was taken from a boy younger than 10 in good health and CMV-seronegative.

CDR3 DNA: TGTGCCAGTCGCGTAGGAGGCCAGGGGCTAAGAAGTCAGCCCCAGCATTTT. It specifies CASRVGGQGLRSQPQHF. The V gene is TRBV19, the J gene TRBJ1-5; D may be TRBD1 (6 bases). Germline values: CDR1 LNHDA, CDR2 SQIVND (reference sequence). The CDR3 covers 17 residues. V dropped 8 bases and J dropped 6 bases, with 26 bases sitting between them.